This paragraph covers one TCR beta chain sequence. Per the study methods: Amplification of reference gene primers was used by the study to estimate nucleated cell counts. Sequenced by immunoSEQ multiplex PCR; TCRdb stores in-frame clones only, minus some. V, J and clone size are taken as reported in that table, and D and trimming were inferred from the DNA itself. Of 100,000 to 120,000 clones listed, over 60% are singletons. The sample originates from a study of blood T cell repertoires in COVID-19. In the study overall: The United States, Italy and Spain were the sources of the acute and convalescent COVID-19 samples. T cells, B-cell-depleted T cells, or PBMCs supplied cDNA or gDNA.

The CDR3 has 14 amino acids. Trimming took 1 base from V and 3 from J, leaving 9 bases between them. Germline CDR1 MNHEY, CDR2 SVGAGI. The TCR comes from a woman of 80 years or more with active or convalescent COVID-19. The rearrangement joins TRBV6-5 to TRBJ1-1; a possible D gene is TRBD1 (5 bases). The sequencing input was peripheral blood. CDR3 amino acids: CASSYWGEDTEAFF. In DNA form, the CDR3 reads TGTGCCAGCAGTTACTGGGGGGAGGACACTGAAGCTTTCTTT.